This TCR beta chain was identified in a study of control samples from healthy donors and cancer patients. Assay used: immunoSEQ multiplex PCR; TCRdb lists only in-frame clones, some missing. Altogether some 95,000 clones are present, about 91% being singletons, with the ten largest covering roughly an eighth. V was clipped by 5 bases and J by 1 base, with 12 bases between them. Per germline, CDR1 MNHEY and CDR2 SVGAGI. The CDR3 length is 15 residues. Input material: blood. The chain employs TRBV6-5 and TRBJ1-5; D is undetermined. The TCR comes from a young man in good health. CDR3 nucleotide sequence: TGTGCCAGCAGTAATTCGGGGAAGAGCAATCAGCCCCAGCATTTT. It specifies CASSNSGKSNQPQHF.